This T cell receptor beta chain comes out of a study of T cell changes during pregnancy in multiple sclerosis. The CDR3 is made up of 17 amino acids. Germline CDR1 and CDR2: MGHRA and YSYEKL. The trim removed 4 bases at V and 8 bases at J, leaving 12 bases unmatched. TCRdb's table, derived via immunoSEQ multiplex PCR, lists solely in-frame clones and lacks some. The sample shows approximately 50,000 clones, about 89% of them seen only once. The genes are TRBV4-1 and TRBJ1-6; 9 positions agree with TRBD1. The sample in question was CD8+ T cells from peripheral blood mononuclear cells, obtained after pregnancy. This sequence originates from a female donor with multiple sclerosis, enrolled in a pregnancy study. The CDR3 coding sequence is TGCGCCAGCAGCCGGGTGGGTCAACAGGGGGCGGATTCACCCCTCCACTTT. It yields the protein CASSRVGQQGADSPLHF.